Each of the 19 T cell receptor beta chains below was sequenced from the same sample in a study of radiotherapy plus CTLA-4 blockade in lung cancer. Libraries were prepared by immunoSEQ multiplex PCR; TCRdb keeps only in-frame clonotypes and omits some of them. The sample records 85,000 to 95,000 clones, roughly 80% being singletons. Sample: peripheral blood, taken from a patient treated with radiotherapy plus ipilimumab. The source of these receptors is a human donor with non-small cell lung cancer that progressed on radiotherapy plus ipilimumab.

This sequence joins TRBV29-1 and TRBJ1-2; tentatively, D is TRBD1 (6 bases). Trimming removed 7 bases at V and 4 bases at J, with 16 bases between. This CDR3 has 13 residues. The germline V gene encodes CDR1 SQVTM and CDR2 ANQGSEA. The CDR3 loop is CSASGGPLYGYTF. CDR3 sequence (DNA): TGCAGCGCTAGCGGGGGCCCACTCTATGGCTACACCTTC.

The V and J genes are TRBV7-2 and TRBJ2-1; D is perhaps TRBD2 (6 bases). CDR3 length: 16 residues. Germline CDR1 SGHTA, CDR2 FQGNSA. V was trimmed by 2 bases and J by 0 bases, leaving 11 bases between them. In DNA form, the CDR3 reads TGTGCCAGCAGCTTATTTGGGGGGATCTCCTACAATGAGCAGTTCTTC. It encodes CASSLFGGISYNEQFF.

The CDR3 DNA reads TGTGCCAGCAGTTTTCGGGGTACGTACGAGCAGTACTTC. It translates to CASSFRGTYEQYF. The rearrangement joins TRBV28 to TRBJ2-7; D is possibly TRBD2 (5 bases). The CDR3 loop spans 13 amino acids. Trimming stripped 3 bases from V and 4 bases from J, with 10 bases between. Per the germline V gene, CDR1 is MDHEN and CDR2 is SYDVKM. The variable domain in full, completed from reference TRBV28 and TRBJ2-7, reads DVKVTQSSRYLVKRTGEKVFLECVQDMDHENMFWYRQDPGLGLRLIYFSYDVKMKEKGDIPEGYSVSREKKERFSLILESASTNQTSMYLCASSFRGTYEQYFGPGTRLTVT.

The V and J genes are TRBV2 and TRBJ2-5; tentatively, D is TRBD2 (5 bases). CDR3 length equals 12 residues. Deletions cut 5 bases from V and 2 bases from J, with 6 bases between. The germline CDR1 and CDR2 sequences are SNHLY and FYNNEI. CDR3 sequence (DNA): TGTGCCAGCAGTCGGGAACAAGAGACCCAGTACTTC. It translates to CASSREQETQYF.

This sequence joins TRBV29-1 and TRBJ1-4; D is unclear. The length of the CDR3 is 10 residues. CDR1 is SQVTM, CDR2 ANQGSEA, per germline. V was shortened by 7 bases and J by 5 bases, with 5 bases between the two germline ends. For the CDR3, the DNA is TGCAGCGGTGGAAATGAAAAACTGTTTTTT. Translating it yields CSGGNEKLFF.

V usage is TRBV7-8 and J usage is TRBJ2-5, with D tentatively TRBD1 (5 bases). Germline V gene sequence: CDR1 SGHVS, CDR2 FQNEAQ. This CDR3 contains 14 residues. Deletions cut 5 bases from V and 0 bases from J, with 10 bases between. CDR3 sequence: CASSPPGNQETQYF. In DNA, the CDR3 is TGTGCCAGCAGCCCACCAGGGAACCAAGAGACCCAGTACTTC.

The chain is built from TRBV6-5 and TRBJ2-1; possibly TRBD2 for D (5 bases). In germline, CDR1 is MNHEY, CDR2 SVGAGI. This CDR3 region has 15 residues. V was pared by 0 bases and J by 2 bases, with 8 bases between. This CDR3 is CASSYSDSPYNEQFF. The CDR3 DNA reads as TGTGCCAGCAGTTACTCGGACTCTCCCTACAATGAGCAGTTCTTC.

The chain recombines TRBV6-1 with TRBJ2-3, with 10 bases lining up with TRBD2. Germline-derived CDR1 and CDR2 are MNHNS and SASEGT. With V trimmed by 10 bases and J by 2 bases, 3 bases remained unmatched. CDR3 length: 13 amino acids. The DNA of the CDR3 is TGTGCCACCGGGACTAGCGTCACAGATACGCAGTATTTT. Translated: CATGTSVTDTQYF.

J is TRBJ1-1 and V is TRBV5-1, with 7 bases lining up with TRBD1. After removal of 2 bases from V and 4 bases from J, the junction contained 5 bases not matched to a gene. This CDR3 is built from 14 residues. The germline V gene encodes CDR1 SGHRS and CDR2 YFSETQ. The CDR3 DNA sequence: TGCGCCAGCAGCTTTGACAGGGAACGCACTGAAGCTTTCTTT. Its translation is CASSFDRERTEAFF. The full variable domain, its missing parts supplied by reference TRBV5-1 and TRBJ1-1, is KAGVTQTPRYLIKTRGQQVTLSCSPISGHRSVSWYQQTPGQGLQFLFEYFSETQRNKGNFPGRFSGRQFSNSRSEMNVSTLELGDSALYLCASSFDRERTEAFFGQGTRLTVV.

The CDR3, as DNA: TGTGCCAGCACCGACATTAGACAGTACAATGAGCAGTTCTTC. Its protein is CASTDIRQYNEQFF. The rearrangement uses TRBV6-1 and TRBJ2-1; D is perhaps TRBD1 (5 bases). The CDR3 is 14 amino acids. Germline V gene data show CDR1 as MNHNS and CDR2 as SASEGT. V lost 7 bases and J lost 4, with 14 bases in between.

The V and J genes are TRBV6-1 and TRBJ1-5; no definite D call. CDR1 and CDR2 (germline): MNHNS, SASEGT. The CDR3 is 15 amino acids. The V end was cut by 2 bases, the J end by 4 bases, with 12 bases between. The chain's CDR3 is CASSESLGRNQPQHF. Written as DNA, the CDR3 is TGTGCCAGCAGTGAATCTCTTGGCAGAAATCAGCCCCAGCATTTT.

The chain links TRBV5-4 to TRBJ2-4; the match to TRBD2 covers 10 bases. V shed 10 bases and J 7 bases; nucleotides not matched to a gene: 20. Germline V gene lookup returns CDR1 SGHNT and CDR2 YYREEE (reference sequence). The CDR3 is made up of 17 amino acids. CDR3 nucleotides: TGTGCCTCGTCCCGGACTAGCGGCTCCCCAGGAGGTAACATTCAGTACTTC. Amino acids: CASSRTSGSPGGNIQYF.

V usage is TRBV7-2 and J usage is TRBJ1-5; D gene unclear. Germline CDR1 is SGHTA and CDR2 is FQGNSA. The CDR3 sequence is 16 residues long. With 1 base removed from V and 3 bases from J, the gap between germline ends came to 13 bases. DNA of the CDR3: TGTGCCAGCAGCTTAGATGTTTTCCGACCCAATCAGCCCCAGCATTTT. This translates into CASSLDVFRPNQPQHF.

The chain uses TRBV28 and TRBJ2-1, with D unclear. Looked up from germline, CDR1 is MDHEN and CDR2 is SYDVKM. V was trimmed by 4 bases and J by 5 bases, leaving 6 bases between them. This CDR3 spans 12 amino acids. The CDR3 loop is CASSYQNNEQFF. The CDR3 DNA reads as TGTGCCAGCAGTTACCAGAACAATGAGCAGTTCTTC.

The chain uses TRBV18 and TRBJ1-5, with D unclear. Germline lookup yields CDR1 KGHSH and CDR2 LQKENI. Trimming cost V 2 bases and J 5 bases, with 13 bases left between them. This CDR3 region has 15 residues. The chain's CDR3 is CASSPSGRRDQPQHF. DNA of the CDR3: TGTGCCAGCTCACCATCCGGGAGGCGGGATCAGCCCCAGCATTTT. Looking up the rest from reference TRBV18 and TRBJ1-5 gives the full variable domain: NAGVMQNPRHLVRRRGQEARLRCSPMKGHSHVYWYRQLPEEGLKFMVYLQKENIIDESGMPKERFSAEFPKEGPSILRIQQVVRGDSAAYFCASSPSGRRDQPQHFGDGTRLSIL.

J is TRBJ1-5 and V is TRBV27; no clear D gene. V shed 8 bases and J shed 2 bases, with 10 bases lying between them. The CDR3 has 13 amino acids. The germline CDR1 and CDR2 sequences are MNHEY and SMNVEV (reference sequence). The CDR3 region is CASGVGRNQPQHF. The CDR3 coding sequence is TGTGCCAGCGGGGTGGGCCGCAATCAGCCCCAGCATTTT.

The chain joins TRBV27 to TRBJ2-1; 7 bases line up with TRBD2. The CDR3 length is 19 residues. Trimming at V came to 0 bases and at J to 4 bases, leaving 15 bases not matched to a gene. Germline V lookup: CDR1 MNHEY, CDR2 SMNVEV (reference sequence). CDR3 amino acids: CASSLSQALGGLPYNEQFF. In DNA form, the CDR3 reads TGTGCCAGCAGTTTATCTCAAGCCCTCGGGGGACTACCTTACAATGAGCAGTTCTTC.

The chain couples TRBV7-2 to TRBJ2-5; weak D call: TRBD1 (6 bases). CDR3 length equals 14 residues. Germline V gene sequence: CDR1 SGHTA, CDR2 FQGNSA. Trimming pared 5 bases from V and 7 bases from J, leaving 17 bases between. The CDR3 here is CASSPQQGPGTQYF. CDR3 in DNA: TGTGCCAGCAGCCCCCAACAGGGTCCAGGGACCCAGTACTTC.

The CDR3 loop is CASSIDGTGYYNEQFF. DNA for the CDR3: TGTGCCAGTAGTATAGACGGGACAGGGTATTACAATGAGCAGTTCTTC. V is TRBV19 and J is TRBJ2-1, with TRBD1 identical over 9 bases. The CDR3 is 16 amino acids. The J segment lost 4 bases and the V segment lost 0 bases, leaving 4 bases of the junction unmatched. From germline, CDR1 is LNHDA and CDR2 SQIVND (reference sequence).